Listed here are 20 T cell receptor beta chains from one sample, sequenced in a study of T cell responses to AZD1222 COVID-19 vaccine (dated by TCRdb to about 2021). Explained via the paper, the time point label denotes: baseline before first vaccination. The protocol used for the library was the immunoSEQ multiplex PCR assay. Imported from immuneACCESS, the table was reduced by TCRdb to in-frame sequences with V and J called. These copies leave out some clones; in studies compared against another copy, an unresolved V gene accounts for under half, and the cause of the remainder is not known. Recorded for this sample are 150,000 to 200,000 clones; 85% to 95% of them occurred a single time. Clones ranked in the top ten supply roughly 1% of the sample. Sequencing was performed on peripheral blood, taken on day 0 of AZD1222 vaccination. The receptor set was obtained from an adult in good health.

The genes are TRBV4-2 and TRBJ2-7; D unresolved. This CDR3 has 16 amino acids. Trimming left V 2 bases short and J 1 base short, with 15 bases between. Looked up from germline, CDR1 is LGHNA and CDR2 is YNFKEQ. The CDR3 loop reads CASSQYPGDTSYEQYF. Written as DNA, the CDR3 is TGTGCCAGCAGCCAATATCCAGGCGACACTTCCTACGAGCAGTACTTC.

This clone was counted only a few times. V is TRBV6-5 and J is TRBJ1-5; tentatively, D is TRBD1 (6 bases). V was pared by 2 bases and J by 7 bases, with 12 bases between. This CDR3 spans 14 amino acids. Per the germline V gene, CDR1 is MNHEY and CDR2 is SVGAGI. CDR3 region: CASSYRLGGQPQHF. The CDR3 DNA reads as TGTGCCAGCAGTTACCGCTTGGGGGGCCAGCCCCAGCATTTT.

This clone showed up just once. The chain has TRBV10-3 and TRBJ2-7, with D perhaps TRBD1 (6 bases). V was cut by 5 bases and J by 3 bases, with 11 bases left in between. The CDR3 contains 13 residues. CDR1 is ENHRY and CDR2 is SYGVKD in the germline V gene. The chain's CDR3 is CAISPDSRYEQYF. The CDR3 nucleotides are TGTGCCATCAGTCCGGACAGCCGCTACGAGCAGTACTTC.

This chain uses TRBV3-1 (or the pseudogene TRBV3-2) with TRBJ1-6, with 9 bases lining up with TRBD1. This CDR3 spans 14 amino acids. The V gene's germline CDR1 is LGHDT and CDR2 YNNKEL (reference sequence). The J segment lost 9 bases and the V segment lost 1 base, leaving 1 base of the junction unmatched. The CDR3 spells CASSQGQGGSPLHF. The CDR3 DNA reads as TGTGCCAGCAGCCAAGGACAGGGGGGTTCACCCCTCCACTTT.

The CDR3 DNA follows: TGTGCCAGCAGCTTAGTTCGGGGGGGCCTCTACGAGCAGTACTTC. This sequence encodes CASSLVRGGLYEQYF. The V call is TRBV7-2, the J call TRBJ2-7; 8 bases are a match to TRBD2. The V segment lost 1 base and the J segment 3 bases; nucleotides outside the gene matches: 5. The CDR3 length is 15 residues. Germline lookup yields CDR1 SGHTA and CDR2 FQGNSA.

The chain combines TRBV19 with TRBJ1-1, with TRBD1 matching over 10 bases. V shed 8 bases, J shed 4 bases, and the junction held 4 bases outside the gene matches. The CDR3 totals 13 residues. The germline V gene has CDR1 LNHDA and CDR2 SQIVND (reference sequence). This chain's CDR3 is CASRTGGRTEAFF. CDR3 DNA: TGTGCCAGTCGGACAGGGGGTCGCACTGAAGCTTTCTTT.

The CDR3 loop is CASSPPDRGPNTEAFF. The CDR3 DNA reads TGCGCCAGCAGCCCCCCAGACAGGGGACCGAACACTGAAGCTTTCTTT. This chain joins TRBV5-1 and TRBJ1-1, with TRBD1 matching over 8 bases. Germline lookup yields CDR1 SGHRS and CDR2 YFSETQ. The length of the CDR3 is 16 residues. V lost 4 bases and J lost 1; bases outside the gene matches: 9. The full variable domain, with the rest looked up from reference TRBV5-1 and TRBJ1-1, is KAGVTQTPRYLIKTRGQQVTLSCSPISGHRSVSWYQQTPGQGLQFLFEYFSETQRNKGNFPGRFSGRQFSNSRSEMNVSTLELGDSALYLCASSPPDRGPNTEAFFGQGTRLTVV.

The CDR3 loop is CASRIGTGLTGELFF. CDR3 bases: TGTGCCAGCAGGATCGGGACAGGGCTCACCGGGGAGCTGTTTTTT. V is TRBV28 and J is TRBJ2-2, with 9 nucleotides matching TRBD1. Germline V gene lookup returns CDR1 MDHEN and CDR2 SYDVKM. The V segment lost 6 bases and the J segment 4 bases; nucleotides outside the gene matches: 6. CDR3 length equals 15 residues.

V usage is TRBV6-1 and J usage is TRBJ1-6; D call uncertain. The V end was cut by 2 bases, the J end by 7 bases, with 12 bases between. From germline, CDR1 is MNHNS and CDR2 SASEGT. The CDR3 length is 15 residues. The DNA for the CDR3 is TGTGCCAGCAGTGAATCTACTCAAGGAAATTCACCCCTCCACTTT. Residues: CASSESTQGNSPLHF.

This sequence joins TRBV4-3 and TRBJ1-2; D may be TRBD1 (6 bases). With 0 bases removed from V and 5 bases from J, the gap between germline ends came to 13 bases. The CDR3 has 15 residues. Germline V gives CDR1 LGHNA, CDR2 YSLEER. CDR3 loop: CASSQDLKQGYGYTF. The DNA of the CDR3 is TGCGCCAGCAGCCAAGATTTGAAACAGGGATATGGCTACACCTTC.

CDR3 amino acids: CASRGDPQPQHF. The CDR3 DNA reads TGTGCCAGTAGGGGGGACCCTCAGCCCCAGCATTTT. The chain couples TRBV19 to TRBJ1-5; the D gene is possibly TRBD1 (5 bases). CDR3 length equals 12 residues. V was clipped by 6 bases and J by 6 bases, with 9 bases between them. Germline V gives CDR1 LNHDA, CDR2 SQIVND (reference sequence). Using reference TRBV19 and TRBJ1-5 for the parts outside the CDR3, the full variable domain is DGGITQSPKYLFRKEGQNVTLSCEQNLNHDAMYWYRQDPGQGLRLIYYSQIVNDFQKGDIAEGYSVSREKKESFPLTVTSAQKNPTAFYLCASRGDPQPQHFGDGTRLSIL.

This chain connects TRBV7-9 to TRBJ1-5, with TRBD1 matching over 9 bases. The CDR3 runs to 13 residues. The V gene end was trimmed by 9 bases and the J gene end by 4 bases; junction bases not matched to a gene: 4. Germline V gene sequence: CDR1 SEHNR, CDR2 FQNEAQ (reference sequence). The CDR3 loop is CASKQGANQPQHF. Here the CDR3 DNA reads TGTGCCAGTAAACAGGGGGCGAATCAGCCCCAGCATTTT.

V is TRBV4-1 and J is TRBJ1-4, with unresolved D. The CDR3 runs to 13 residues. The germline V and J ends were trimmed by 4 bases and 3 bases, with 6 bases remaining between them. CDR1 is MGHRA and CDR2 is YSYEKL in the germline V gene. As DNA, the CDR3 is TGCGCCAGCAGCCTAGCCGCTAATGAAAAACTGTTTTTT. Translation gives CASSLAANEKLFF.

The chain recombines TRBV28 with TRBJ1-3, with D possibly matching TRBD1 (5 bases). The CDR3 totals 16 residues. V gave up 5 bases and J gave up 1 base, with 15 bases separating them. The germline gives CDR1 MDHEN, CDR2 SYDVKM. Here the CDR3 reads CASSNQGAESGNTIYF. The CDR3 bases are TGTGCCAGCAGTAACCAGGGTGCCGAATCTGGAAACACCATATATTTT.

The chain's CDR3 is CASSSGLAGAVDTQYF. DNA for the CDR3: TGCGCCAGCAGCTCAGGACTAGCGGGGGCCGTGGATACGCAGTATTTT. The chain recombines TRBV5-1 with TRBJ2-3; 13 bases map to TRBD2. Looked up from germline, CDR1 is SGHRS and CDR2 is YFSETQ. J lost 6 bases, V lost 3 bases, and 7 bases had no gene match. The CDR3 consists of 16 residues.

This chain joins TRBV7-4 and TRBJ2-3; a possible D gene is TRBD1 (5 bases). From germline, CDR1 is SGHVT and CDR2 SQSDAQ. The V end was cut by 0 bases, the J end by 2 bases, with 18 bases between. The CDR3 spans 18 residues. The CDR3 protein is CASSLAVRWGPNTDTQYF. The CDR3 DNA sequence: TGTGCCAGCAGCTTAGCGGTTAGGTGGGGCCCCAACACAGATACGCAGTATTTT.

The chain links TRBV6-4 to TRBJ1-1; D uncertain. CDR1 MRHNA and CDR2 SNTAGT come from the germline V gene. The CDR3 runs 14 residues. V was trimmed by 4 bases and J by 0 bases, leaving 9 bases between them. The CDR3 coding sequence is TGTGCCAGCAGTGTGTACAGTGTGAACACTGAAGCTTTCTTT. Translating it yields CASSVYSVNTEAFF.

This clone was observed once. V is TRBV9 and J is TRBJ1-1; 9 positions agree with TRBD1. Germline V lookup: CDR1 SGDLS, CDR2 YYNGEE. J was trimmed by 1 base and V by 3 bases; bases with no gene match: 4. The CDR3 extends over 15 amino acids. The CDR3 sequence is CASSAQGAGNTEAFF. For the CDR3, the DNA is TGTGCCAGCAGCGCACAGGGGGCAGGGAACACTGAAGCTTTCTTT. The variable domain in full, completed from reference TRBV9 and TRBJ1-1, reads DSGVTQTPKHLITATGQRVTLRCSPRSGDLSVYWYQQSLDQGLQFLIQYYNGEERAKGNILERFSAQQFPDLHSELNLSSLELGDSALYFCASSAQGAGNTEAFFGQGTRLTVV.

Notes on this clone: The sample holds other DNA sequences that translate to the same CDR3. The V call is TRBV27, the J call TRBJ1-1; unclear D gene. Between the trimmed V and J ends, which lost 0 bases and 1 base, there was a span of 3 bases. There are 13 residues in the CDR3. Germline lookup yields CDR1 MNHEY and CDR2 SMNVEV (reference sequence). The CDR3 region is CASSLSRNTEAFF. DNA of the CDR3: TGTGCCAGCAGTTTATCCAGGAACACTGAAGCTTTCTTT.

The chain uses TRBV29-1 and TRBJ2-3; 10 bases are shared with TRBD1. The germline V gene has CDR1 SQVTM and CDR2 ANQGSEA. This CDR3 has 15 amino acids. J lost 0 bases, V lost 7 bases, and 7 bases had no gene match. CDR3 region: CSGSLGQGSTDTQYF. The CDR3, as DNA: TGCAGCGGCTCCCTGGGACAGGGGAGCACAGATACGCAGTATTTT.